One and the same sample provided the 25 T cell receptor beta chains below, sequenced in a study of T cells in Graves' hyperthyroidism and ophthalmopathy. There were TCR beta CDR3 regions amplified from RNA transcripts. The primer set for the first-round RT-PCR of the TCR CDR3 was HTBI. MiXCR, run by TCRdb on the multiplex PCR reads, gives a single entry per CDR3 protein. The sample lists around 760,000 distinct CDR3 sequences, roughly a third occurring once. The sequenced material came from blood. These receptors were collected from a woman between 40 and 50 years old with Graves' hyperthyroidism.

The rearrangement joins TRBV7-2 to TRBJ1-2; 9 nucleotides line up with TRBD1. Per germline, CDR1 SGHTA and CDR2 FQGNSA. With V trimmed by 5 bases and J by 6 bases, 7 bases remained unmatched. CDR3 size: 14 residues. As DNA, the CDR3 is TGTGCCAGCAGCCAGGACAGGGGTAGGGATGGCTACACCTTC. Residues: CASSQDRGRDGYTF.

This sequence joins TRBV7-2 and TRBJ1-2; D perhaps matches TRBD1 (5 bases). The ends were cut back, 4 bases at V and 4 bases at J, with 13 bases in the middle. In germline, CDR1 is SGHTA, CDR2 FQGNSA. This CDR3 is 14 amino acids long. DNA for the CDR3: TGTGCCAGCAGCTCCCAGAGCGGGGCCTATGGCTACACCTTC. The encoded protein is CASSSQSGAYGYTF.

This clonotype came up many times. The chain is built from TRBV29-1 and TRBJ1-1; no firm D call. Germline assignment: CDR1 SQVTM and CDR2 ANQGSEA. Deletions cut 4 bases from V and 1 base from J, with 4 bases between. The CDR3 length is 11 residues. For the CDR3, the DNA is TGCAGCGTTGCCCAGAACACTGAAGCTTTCTTT. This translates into CSVAQNTEAFF.

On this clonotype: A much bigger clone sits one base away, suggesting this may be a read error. The CDR3 nucleotides read TGTGCCAGCAGCGTAGGTGGCCGATCCAATGAAAAACCGTTTTTT. Its translation: CASSVGGRSNEKPFF. V gene TRBV9 combines with J gene TRBJ1-4, with D unclear. Germline assignment: CDR1 SGDLS and CDR2 YYNGEE. The CDR3 has 15 amino acids.

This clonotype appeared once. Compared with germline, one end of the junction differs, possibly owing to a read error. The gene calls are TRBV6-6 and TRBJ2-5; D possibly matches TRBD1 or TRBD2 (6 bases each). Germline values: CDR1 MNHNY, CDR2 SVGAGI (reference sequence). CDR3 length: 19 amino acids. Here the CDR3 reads CASSYSKGGIRLGSETRYF. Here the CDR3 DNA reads TGTGCCAGCAGTTACTCGAAGGGGGGTATTAGGTTAGGGTCGGAGACCCGGTACTTC.

CDR3 sequence reads: CASSPRQSEQYF. CDR3 nucleotide sequence: TGTGCCAGCAGCCCGCGACAGAGCGAGCAGTACTTC. The rearrangement uses TRBV11-2 and TRBJ2-7; weak D call: TRBD1 (5 bases). This CDR3 has 12 amino acids. The V and J ends lost 5 bases and 6 bases respectively, with 11 bases between them. CDR1 and CDR2 from the germline V gene are SGHAT and FQNNGV.

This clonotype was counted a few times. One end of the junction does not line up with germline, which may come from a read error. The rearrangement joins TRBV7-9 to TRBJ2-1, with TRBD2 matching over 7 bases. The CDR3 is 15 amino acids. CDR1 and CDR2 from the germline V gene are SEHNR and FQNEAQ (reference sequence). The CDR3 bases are TGCGCCAGCAGCCAGCGAGCGGGAACCTACAATGAGCAGTTCTTC. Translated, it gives CASSQRAGTYNEQFF.

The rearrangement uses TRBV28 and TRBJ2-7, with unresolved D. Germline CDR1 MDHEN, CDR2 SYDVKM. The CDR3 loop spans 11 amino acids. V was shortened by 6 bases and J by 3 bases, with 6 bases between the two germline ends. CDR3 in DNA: TGTGCCAGCAGACTACACTACGAGCAGTACTTC. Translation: CASRLHYEQYF.

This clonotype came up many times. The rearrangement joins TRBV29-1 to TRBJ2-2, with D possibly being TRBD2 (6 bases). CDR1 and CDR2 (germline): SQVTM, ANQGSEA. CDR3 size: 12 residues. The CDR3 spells CGGCVNTGELFF. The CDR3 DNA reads TGCGGGGGGTGTGTCAACACCGGGGAGCTGTTTTTT.

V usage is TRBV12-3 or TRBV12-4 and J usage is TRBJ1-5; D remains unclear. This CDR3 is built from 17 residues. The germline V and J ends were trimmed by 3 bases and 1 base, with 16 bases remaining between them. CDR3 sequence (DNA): TGTGCCAGCAGTTTCGAAGGTTCTACCCAGAGCAATCAGCCCCAGCATTTT. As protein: CASSFEGSTQSNQPQHF.

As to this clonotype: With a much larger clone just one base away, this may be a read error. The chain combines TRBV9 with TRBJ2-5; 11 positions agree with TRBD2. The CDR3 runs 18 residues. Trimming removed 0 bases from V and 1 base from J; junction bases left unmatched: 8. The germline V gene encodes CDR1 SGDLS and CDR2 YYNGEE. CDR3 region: CASSVGGSSGGIQETQYF. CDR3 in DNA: TGTGCCAGCAGCGTAGGCGGTTCTAGCGGGGGGATCCAAGAGACCCAGTACTTC. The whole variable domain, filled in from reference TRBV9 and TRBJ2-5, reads DSGVTQTPKHLITATGQRVTLRCSPRSGDLSVYWYQQSLDQGLQFLIQYYNGEERAKGNILERFSAQQFPDLHSELNLSSLELGDSALYFCASSVGGSSGGIQETQYFGPGTRLLVL.

The CDR3 loop reads CASSHDATGPPLHF. CDR3 coding DNA: TGCGCCAGCAGCCATGATGCGACTGGACCTCCCCTCCACTTT. The chain employs TRBV4-3 and TRBJ1-6; D remains unclear. Germline lookup yields CDR1 LGHNA and CDR2 YSLEER. There are 14 residues in the CDR3. Deletions cut 3 bases from V and 13 bases from J, with 16 bases between.

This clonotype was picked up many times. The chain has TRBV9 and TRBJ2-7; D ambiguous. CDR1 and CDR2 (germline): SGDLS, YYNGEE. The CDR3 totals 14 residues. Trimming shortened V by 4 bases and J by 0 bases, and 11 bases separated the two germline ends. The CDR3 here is CASSSDMHSYEQYF. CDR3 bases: TGTGCCAGCAGCTCCGACATGCACTCCTACGAGCAGTACTTC.

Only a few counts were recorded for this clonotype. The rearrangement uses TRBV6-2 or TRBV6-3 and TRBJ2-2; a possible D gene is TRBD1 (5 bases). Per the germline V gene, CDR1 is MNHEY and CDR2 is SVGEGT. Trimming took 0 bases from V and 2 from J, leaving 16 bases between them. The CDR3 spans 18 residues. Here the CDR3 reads CASSYSYRDSSNTGELFF. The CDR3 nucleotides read TGTGCCAGCAGTTACTCATATCGAGACAGTTCCAACACCGGGGAGCTGTTTTTT.

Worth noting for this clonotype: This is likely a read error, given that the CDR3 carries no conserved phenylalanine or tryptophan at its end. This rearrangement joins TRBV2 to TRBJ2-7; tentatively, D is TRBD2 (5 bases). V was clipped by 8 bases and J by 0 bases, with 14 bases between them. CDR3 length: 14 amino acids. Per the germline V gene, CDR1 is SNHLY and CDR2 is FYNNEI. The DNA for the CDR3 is TGTGCCAGCGTGACTACCTTGAGCTCCTACGAGCAGTACCTC. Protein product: CASVTTLSSYEQYL.

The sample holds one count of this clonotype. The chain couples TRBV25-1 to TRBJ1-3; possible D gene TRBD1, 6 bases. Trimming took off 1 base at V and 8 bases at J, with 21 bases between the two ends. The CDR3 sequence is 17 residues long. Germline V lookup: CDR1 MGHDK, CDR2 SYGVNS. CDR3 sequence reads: CASSESGRGNYGYTIYF. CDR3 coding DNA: TGTGCCAGCAGTGAATCAGGCAGGGGAAACTATGGCTACACCATATATTTT.

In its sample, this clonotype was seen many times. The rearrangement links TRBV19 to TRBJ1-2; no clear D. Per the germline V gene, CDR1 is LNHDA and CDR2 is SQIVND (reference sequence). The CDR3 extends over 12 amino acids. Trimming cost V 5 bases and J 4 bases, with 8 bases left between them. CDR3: CASSVAIYGYTF. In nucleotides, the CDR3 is TGTGCCAGTAGTGTCGCTATCTATGGCTACACCTTC.

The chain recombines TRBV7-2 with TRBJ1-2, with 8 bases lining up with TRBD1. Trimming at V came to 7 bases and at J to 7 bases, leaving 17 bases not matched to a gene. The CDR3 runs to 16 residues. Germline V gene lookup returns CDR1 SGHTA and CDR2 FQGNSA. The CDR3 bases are TGTGCCAGCACCCTCATAACCACCAGGGGGCGCGCTGGCTACACCTTC. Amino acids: CASTLITTRGRAGYTF.

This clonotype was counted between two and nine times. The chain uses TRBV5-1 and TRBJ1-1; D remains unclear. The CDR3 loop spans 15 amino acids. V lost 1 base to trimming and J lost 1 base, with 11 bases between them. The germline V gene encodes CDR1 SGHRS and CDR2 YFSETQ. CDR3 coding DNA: TGCGCCAGCAGCTTGTATCCCTCATCGAACACTGAAGCTTTCTTT. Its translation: CASSLYPSSNTEAFF.

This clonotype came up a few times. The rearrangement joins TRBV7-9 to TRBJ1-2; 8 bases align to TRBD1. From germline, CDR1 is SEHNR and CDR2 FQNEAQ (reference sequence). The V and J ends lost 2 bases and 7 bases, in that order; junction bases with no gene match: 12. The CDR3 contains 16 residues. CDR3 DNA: TGTGCCAGCAGCTTAAAGTGGACAGGGACCCTCTTTGGCTACACCTTC. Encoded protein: CASSLKWTGTLFGYTF. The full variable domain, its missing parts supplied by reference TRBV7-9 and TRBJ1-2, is DTGVSQNPRHKITKRGQNVTFRCDPISEHNRLYWYRQTLGQGPEFLTYFQNEAQLEKSRLLSDRFSAERPKGSFSTLEIQRTEQGDSAMYLCASSLKWTGTLFGYTFGSGTRLTVV.

CDR3 DNA sequence: TGTGCCAGCAACAGCATGGGCACCGGGGAGCTGTTTTTT. The encoded protein is CASNSMGTGELFF. This chain links TRBV3-1 with TRBJ2-2; D is unclear. The CDR3 loop spans 13 amino acids. The germline CDR1 and CDR2 sequences are LGHDT and YNNKEL (reference sequence). V lost 7 bases and J lost 4, with 10 bases in between. Full variable domain (remainder filled in from reference TRBV3-1 and TRBJ2-2): DTAVSQTPKYLVTQMGNDKSIKCEQNLGHDTMYWYKQDSKKFLKIMFSYNNKELIINETVPNRFSPKSPDKAHLNLHINSLELGDSAVYFCASNSMGTGELFFGEGSRLTVL.

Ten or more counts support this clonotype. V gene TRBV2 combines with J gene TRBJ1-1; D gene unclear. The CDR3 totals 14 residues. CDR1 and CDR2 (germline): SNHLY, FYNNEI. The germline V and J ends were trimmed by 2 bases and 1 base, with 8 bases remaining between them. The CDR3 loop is CASSELQQNTEAFF. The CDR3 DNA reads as TGTGCCAGCAGTGAATTGCAACAGAACACTGAAGCTTTCTTT.

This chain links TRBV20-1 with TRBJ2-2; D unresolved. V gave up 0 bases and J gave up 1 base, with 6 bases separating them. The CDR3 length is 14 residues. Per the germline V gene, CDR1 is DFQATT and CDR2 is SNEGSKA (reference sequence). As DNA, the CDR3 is TGCAGTGCTAGAGATTTGTGGAACACCGGGGAGCTGTTTTTT. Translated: CSARDLWNTGELFF.

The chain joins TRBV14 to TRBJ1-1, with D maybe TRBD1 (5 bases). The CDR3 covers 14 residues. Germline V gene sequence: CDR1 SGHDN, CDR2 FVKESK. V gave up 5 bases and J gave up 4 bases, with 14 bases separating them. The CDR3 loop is CASSFQTGGTEAFF. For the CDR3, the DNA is TGTGCCAGCAGCTTCCAAACGGGGGGCACTGAAGCTTTCTTT.

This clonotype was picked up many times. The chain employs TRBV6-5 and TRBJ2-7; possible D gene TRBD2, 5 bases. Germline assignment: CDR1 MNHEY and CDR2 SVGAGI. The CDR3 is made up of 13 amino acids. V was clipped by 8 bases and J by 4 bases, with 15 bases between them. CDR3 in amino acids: CASVGEGTYEQYF. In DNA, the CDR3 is TGTGCCAGCGTTGGAGAGGGAACGTACGAGCAGTACTTC.